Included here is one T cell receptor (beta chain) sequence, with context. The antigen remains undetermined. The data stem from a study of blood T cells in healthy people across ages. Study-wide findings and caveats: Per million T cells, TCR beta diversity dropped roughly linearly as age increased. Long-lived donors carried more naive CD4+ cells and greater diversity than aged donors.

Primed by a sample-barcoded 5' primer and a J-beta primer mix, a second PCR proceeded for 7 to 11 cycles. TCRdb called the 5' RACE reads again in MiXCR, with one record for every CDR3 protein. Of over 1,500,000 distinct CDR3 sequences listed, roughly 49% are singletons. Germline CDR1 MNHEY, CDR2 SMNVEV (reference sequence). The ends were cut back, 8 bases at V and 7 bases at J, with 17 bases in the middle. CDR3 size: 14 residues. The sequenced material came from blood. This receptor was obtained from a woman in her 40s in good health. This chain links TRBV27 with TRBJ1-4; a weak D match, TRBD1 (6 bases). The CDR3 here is CASGEGGLGEKLFF. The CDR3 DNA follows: TGTGCCAGCGGAGAGGGGGGCTTAGGTGAAAAACTGTTTTTT.